The source of this T cell receptor beta chain is a study of blood T cell repertoires in COVID-19. The CDR3 extends over 14 amino acids. Method: immunoSEQ multiplex PCR; TCRdb's copy keeps in-frame clones and lacks some. The profile shows 130,000 to 150,000 clones, 85% of them singletons. This clonotype was sampled from a human donor with acute or convalescent COVID-19. The donor label of this sample is uncertain. The sequenced sample was peripheral blood. The J gene is TRBJ2-5, the V gene TRBV21-1; the table's D gene call, TRBD1, was not cross checked with the DNA. TRBV21-1 is a pseudogene segment. CDR3 protein: CASSPDREWETQYF. CDR3 DNA sequence: TGTGCCAGCAGCCCGGACAGGGAATGGGAGACCCAGTACTTC.